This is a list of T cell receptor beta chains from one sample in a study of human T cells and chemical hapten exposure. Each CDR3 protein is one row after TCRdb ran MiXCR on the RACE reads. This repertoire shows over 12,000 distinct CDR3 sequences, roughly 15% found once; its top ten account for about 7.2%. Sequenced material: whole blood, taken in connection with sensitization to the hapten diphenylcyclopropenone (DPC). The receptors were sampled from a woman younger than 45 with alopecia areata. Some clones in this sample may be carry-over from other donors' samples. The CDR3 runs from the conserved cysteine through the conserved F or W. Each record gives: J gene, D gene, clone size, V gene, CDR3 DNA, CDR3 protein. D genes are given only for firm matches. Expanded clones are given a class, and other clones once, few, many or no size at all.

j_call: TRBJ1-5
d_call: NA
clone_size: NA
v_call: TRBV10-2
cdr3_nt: TGCGCCCTTATAAAACGGGAGCAGCCCCAGCATTTT
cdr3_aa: CALIKREQPQHF

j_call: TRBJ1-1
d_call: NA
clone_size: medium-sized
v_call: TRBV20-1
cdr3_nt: TGCAGTGCCCCCCTAGGGGAAACCCGTGAAGCTTTCTTT
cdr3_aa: CSAPLGETREAFF

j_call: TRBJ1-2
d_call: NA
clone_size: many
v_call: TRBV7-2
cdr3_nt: TGTGCCAGCAGCTCTCAGACAGCCTATGGCTACACCTTC
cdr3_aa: CASSSQTAYGYTF

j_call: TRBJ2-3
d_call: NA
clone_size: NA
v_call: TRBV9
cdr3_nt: TGTGCCAGCAGCGTAGTGGGCCAGAGCACAGATACGCAGTATTTT
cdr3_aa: CASSVVGQSTDTQYF

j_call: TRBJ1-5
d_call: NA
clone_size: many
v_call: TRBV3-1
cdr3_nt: TGTGCCAGCAGCCGGGGTCCGGGTTCGCCCCAGCATTTT
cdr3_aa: CASSRGPGSPQHF

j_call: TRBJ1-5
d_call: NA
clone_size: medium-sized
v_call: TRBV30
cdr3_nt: TGTGCCTGGAGGCAGGGCAATCAGCCCCAGCATTTT
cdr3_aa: CAWRQGNQPQHF

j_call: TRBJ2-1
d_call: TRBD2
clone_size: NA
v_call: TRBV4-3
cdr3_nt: TGCGCCAGCAGCCCGAATGGAGCGGGAGGATCCTACAATGAGCAGTTCTTC
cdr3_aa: CASSPNGAGGSYNEQFF

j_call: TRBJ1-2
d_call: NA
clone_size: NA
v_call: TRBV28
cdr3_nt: TGTGCCAGCAGTTTATCCCGGACAGCCTATGGCTACACCTTC
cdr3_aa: CASSLSRTAYGYTF

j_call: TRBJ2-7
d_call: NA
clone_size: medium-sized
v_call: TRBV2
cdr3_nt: TGTGCCAGCAGTGAAAAAGGAGGGCCCCACTTC
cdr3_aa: CASSEKGGPHF

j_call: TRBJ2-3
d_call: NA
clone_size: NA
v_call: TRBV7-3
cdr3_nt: TGTGCCAGCAGTCCCCAGAGTAGTCCCCCAGATACGCAGTATTTT
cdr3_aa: CASSPQSSPPDTQYF

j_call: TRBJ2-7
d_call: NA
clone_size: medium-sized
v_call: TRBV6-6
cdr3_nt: TGTGCCAGCAGTCCCGCAGATTACGAGCAGTACTTC
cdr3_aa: CASSPADYEQYF

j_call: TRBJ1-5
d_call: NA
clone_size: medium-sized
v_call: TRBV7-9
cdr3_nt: TGTGCCAGCAGCCCGGGCACAGGTAGGGGCAATCAGCCCCAGCATTTT
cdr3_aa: CASSPGTGRGNQPQHF

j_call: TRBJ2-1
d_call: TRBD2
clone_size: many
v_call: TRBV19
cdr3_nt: TGTGCCAGTAGTATCGCTAGCGGGGGGGCGTCCTACAATGAGCAGTTCTTC
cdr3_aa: CASSIASGGASYNEQFF

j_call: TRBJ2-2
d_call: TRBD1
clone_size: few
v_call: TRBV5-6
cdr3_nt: TGTGCCAGCAGCTTAGCAGGGGGCACCGGGGAGCTGTTTTTT
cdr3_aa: CASSLAGGTGELFF

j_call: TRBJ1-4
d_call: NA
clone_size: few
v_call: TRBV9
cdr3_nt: TGTGCCAGCAGCGTAGCTTCGGGCCGAGTGGAAAAACTGTTTTTT
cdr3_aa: CASSVASGRVEKLFF

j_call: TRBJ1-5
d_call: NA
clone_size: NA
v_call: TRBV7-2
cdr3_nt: TGTGCCAGCAGCTTATGGGGAGAATTGGATCAGCCCCAGCATTTT
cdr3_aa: CASSLWGELDQPQHF

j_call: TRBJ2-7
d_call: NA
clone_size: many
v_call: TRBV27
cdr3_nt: TGTGCCAGCAGTCACCGGCCAGGGGTTCTCTACGAGCAGTACTTC
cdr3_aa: CASSHRPGVLYEQYF

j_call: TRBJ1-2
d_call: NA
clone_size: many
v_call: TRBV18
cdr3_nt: TGTGCCAGCTCACCAATCACGGACAGTAACTATGGCTACACCTTC
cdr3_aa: CASSPITDSNYGYTF

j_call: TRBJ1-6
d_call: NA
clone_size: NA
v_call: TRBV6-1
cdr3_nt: TGTGCCAGCAGAACGGACGGACGAAATTCACCCCTCCACTTT
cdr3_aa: CASRTDGRNSPLHF

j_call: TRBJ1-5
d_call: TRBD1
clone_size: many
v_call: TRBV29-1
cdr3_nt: TGCAGCGTTGATACCGGGACAGGGGGCAATCAGCCCCAGCATTTT
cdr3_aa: CSVDTGTGGNQPQHF

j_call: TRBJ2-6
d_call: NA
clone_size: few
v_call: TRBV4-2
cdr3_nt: TGTGCCAGCAGCCAAGGGTATGGGGCCAACGTCCTGACTTTC
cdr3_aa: CASSQGYGANVLTF

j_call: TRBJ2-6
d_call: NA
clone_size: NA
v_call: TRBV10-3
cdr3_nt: TGTGCCATCACTGACCAAACAGGGTTTGGGGCCAACGTCCTGACTTTC
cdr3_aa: CAITDQTGFGANVLTF

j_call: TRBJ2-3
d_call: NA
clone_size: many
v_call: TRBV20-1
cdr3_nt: TGCAGTGCTACTAACACAGATACGCAGTATTTT
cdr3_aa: CSATNTDTQYF

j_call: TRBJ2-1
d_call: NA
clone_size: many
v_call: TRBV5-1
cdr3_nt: TGCGCCAGCAGCTTTACAGGGATCTCCTACAATGAGCAGTTCTTC
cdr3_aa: CASSFTGISYNEQFF

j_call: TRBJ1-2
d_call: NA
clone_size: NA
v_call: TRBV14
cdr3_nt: TGTGCCAGCAGCGTAGCGGGGGGACGCGGCTACACCTTC
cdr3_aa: CASSVAGGRGYTF

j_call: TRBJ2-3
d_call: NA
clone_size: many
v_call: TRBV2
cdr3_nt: TGTGCCAGCAGTCTAATCCAGGGAAGCACAGATACGCAGTATTTT
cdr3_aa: CASSLIQGSTDTQYF

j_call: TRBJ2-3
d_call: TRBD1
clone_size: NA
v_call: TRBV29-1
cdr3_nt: TGCAGCGTCGGACAGGGTACAAGCACAGATACGCAGTATTTT
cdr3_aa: CSVGQGTSTDTQYF

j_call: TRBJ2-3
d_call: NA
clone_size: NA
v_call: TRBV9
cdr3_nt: NA
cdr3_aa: CASSVGGGTSLTDTQCF

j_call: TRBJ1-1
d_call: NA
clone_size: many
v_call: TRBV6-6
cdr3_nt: TGTGCCAGCACTCATGCGGTATTGAACACTGAAGCTTTCTTT
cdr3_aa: CASTHAVLNTEAFF

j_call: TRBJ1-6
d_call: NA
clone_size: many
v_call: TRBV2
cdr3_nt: TGTGCCAGCAGTGGGCCGAAGAGCTCCTATAATTCACCCCTCCACTTT
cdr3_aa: CASSGPKSSYNSPLHF

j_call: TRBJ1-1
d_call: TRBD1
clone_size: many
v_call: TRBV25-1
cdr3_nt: TGTGCCAGCAGTGGACAGGGGGGCACTGAAGCTTTCTTT
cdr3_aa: CASSGQGGTEAFF

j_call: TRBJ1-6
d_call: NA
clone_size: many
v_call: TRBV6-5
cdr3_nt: TGTGCCAGCAGTTCCGACACCTCCTATAATTCACCCCTCGACTTT
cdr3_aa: CASSSDTSYNSPLDF

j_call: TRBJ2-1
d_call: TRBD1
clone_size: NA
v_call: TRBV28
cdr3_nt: TGTGCCAGCAGTTTATCAGGGACAGGCTACAATGAGCAGTTCTTC
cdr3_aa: CASSLSGTGYNEQFF

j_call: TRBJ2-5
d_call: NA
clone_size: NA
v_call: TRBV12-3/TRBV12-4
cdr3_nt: TGTGCCAGCAGCCCAGGGGATGAGACCCAGTACTTC
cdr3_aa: CASSPGDETQYF

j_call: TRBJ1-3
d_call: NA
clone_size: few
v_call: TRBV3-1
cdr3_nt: TGTGCCAGCAGTTTAACAGATTACTCTGGAAACACCATATATTTT
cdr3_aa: CASSLTDYSGNTIYF

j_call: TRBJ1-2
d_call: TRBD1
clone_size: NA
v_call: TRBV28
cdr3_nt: TGTGCCAGCAGTGGACAGGCCATCCTAAACTATGGCTACACCTTC
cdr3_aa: CASSGQAILNYGYTF

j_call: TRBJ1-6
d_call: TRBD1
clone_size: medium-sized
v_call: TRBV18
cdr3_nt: TGTGCCAGCTCGACTGGGACAGTGTCTTCACCCCTCCACTTT
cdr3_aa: CASSTGTVSSPLHF

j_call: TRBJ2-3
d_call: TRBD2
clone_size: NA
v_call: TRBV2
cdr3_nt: TGTGCCAGCAGGGTTAGCGGGGGGCCCCCCGATACGCAGTATTTT
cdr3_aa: CASRVSGGPPDTQYF

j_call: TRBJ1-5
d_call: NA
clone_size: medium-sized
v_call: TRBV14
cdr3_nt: TGTGCCAGCAGCCACAGCCATAATCAGCCCCAGCATTTT
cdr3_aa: CASSHSHNQPQHF

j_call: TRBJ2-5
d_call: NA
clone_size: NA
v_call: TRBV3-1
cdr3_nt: TGTGCCAGCAGCCAATTTAACTCAGGGGAGACCCAGTACTTC
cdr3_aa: CASSQFNSGETQYF

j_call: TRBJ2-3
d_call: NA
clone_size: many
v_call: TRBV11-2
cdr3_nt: TGTGCCAGCAGCTTATCGGGGGCCAGCACAGATACGCAGTATTTT
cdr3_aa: CASSLSGASTDTQYF

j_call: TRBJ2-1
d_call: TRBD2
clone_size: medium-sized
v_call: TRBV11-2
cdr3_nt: TGTGCCAGCAGCTTAGTAGCGGGAGGGCCTCGGGCCTACAATGAGCAGTTCTTC
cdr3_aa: CASSLVAGGPRAYNEQFF

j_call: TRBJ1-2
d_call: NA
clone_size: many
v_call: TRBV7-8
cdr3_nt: TGTGCCAGCAGCTCTTTCAGAGGCGGCTACACCTTC
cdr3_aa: CASSSFRGGYTF

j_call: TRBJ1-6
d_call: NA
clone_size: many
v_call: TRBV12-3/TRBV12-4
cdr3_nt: TGTGCCAGCAGCCTCGGGGCGGATAATTCACCCCTCCACTTT
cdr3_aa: CASSLGADNSPLHF

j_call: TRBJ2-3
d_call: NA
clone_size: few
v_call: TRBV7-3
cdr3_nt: TGTGCCAGCAGCTCCCGCCAAACAGATACGCAGTATTTT
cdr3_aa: CASSSRQTDTQYF

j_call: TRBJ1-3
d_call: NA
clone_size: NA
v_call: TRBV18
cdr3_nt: TGTGCCAGCTCACCTAGGCGACCGGAAACACCACAATATTTT
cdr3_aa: CASSPRRPETPQYF

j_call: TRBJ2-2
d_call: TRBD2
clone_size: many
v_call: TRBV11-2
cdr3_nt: TGTGCCAGCAGCTTATACAGTAGCGGGATTCGGTCGGGCACCGGGGAGCTGTTTTTT
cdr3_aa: CASSLYSSGIRSGTGELFF

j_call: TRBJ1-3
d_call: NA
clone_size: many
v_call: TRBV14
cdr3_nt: TGTGCCAGCAGCCGGGACATCGTCTCTGGAAACACCATATATTTT
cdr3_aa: CASSRDIVSGNTIYF

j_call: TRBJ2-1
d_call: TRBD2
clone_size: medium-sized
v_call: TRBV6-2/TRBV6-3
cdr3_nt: TGTGCCAGCAGTTACTCGGGACTAGCGGGTGTCTACAATGAGCAGTTCTTC
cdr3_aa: CASSYSGLAGVYNEQFF

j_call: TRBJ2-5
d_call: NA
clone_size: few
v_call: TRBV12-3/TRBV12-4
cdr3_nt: TGTGCCAGCAGTCCCCGACTAGAGACGTCAACCCAGTACTTC
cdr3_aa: CASSPRLETSTQYF

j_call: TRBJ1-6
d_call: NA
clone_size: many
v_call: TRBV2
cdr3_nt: TGTGCCAGCAGGACAGGTTCACCCCTCCACTTT
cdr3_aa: CASRTGSPLHF

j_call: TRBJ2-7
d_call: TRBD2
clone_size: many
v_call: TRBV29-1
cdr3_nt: TGCAGCGTTGCAAACGGGGGGAGATACGAGCAGTACTTC
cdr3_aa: CSVANGGRYEQYF

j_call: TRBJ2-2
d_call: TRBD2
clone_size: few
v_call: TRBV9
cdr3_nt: TGTGCCAGCAGAGCGGGAGGAACCGGGGAGCTGTTTTTT
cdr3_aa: CASRAGGTGELFF

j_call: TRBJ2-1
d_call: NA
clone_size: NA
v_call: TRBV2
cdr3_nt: TGTGCCAGCAGTATTCTGGCGGTGTACAATGAGCAGTTCTTC
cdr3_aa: CASSILAVYNEQFF

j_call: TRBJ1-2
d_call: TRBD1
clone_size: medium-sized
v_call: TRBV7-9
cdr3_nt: TGTGCCAGCAGCTTAGTGGGCGGACAGGGGCATGGCTACACCTTC
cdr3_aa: CASSLVGGQGHGYTF